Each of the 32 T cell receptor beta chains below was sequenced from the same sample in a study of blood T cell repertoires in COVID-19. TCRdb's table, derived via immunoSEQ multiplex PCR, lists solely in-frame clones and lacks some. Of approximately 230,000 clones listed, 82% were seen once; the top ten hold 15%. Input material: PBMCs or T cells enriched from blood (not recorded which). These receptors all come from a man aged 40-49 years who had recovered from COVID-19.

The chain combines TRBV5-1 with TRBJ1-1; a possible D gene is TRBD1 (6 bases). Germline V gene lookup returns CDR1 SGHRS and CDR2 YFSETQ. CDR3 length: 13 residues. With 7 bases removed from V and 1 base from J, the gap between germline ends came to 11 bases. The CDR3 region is CASGQGGNTEAFF. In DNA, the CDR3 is TGCGCCAGCGGACAAGGGGGGAACACTGAAGCTTTCTTT.

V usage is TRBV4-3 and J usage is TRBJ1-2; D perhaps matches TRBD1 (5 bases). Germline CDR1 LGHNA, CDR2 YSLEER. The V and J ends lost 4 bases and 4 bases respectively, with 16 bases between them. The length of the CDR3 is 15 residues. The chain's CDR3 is CASSPQRGAGYGYTF. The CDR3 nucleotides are TGCGCCAGCAGCCCTCAGCGGGGCGCAGGCTATGGCTACACCTTC.

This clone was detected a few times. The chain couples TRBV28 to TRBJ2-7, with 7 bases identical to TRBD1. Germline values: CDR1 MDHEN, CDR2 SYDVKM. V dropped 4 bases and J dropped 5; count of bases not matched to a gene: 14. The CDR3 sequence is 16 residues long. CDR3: CASSSTGVVLSDEQYF. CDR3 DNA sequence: TGTGCCAGCAGTTCCACAGGGGTGGTGCTCTCTGACGAGCAGTACTTC.

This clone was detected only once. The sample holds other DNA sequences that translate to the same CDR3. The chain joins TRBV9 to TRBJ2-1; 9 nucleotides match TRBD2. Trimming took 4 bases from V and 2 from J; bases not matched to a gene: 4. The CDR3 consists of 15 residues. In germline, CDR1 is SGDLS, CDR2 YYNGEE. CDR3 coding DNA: TGTGCCAGCAGCTCTCGACTAGCGGCCTACAATGAGCAGTTCTTC. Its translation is CASSSRLAAYNEQFF.

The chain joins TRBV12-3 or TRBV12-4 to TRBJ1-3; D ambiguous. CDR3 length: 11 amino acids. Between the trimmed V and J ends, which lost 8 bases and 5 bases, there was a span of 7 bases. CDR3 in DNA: TGTGCCAGCCAGATTAGAAACACCATATATTTT. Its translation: CASQIRNTIYF.

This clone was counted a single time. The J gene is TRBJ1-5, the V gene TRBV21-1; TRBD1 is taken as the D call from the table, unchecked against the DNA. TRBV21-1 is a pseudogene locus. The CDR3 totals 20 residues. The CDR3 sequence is CASSKPWGDRSPLANQPQHF. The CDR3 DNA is TGTGCCAGCAGCAAACCTTGGGGGGACAGGTCCCCTCTTGCGAATCAGCCCCAGCATTTT.

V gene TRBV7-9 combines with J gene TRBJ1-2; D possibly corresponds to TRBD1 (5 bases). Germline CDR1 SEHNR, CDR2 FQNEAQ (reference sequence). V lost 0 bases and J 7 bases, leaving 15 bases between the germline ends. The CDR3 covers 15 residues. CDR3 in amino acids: CASSLAGGAGGGYTF. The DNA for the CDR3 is TGTGCCAGCAGCTTAGCTGGAGGGGCAGGAGGTGGCTACACCTTC.

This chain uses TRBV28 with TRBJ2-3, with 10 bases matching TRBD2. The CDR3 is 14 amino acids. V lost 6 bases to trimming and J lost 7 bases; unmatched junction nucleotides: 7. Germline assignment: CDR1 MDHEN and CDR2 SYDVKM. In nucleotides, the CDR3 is TGTGCCAGCAGCGCTAGCGGGAGTTGGTATACGCAGTATTTT. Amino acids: CASSASGSWYTQYF.

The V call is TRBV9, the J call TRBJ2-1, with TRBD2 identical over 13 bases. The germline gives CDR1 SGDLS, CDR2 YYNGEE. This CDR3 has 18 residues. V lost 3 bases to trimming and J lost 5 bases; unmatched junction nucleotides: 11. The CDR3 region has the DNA TGTGCCAGCAGCGGTACTAGCGGGGGGGCAGAAGTTGACAATGAGCAGTTCTTC. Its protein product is CASSGTSGGAEVDNEQFF.

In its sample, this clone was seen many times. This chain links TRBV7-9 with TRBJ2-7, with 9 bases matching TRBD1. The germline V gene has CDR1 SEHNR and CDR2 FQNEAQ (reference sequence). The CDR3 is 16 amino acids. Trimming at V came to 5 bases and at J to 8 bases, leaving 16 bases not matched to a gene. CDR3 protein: CASSDGQGSFSFKQYF. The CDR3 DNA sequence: TGTGCCAGCAGCGATGGACAGGGGAGTTTTAGTTTTAAGCAGTACTTC.

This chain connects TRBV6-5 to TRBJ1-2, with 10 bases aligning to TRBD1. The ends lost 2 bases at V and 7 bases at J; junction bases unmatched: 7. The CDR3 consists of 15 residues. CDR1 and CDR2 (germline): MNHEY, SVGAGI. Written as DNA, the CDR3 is TGTGCCAGCAGTTACGGGACAGGGGCTATCGGTGGCTACACCTTC. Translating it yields CASSYGTGAIGGYTF.

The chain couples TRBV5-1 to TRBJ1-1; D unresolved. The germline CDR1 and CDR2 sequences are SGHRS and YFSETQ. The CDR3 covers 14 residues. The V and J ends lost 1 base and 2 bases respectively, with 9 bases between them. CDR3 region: CASSLNSYNTEAFF. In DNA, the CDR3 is TGCGCCAGCAGCTTGAACAGTTACAACACTGAAGCTTTCTTT.

In DNA, the CDR3 is TGTGCCAGCAGCCTGGGGGCGGGGGATAGCAATCAGCCCCAGCATTTT. It yields the protein CASSLGAGDSNQPQHF. V is TRBV3-1 (or the pseudogene TRBV3-2) and J is TRBJ1-5; tentative D call: TRBD1 (6 bases). V lost 4 bases to trimming and J lost 0 bases, with 13 bases between them. The germline V gene encodes CDR1 LGHDT and CDR2 YNNKEL (reference sequence). This CDR3 spans 16 amino acids.

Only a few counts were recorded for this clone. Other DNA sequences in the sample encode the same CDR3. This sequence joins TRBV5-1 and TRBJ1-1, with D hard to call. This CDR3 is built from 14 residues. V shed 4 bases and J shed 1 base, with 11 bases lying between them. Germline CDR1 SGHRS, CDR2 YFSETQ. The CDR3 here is CASSPQAGNTEAFF. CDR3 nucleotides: TGCGCCAGCAGCCCGCAAGCCGGGAACACTGAAGCTTTCTTT.

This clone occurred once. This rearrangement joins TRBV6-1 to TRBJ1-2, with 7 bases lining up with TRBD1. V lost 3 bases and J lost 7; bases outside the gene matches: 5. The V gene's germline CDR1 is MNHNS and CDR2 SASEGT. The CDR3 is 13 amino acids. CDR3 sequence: CASSETGFSGYTF. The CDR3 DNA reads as TGTGCCAGCAGTGAGACAGGGTTTAGTGGCTACACCTTC.

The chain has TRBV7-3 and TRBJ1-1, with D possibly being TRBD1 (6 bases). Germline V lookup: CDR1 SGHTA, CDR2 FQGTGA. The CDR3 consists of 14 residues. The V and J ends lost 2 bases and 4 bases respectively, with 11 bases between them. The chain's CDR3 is CASSLQGMVTEAFF. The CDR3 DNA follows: TGTGCCAGCAGCTTACAGGGGATGGTCACTGAAGCTTTCTTT.

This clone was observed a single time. CDR3: CASSPGQGWPFF. In DNA form, the CDR3 reads TGTGCCAGCAGCCCGGGACAGGGCTGGCCTTTCTTT. V usage is TRBV7-9 and J usage is TRBJ1-1; 9 nucleotides line up with TRBD1. The CDR3 spans 12 residues. Trimming cost V 5 bases and J 12 bases; bases outside gene matches: 7. Germline values: CDR1 SEHNR, CDR2 FQNEAQ (reference sequence).

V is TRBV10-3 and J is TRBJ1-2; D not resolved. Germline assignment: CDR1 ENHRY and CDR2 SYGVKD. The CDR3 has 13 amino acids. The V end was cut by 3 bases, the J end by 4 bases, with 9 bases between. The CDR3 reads CAISETESYGYTF. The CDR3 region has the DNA TGTGCCATCAGTGAAACAGAGAGCTATGGCTACACCTTC.

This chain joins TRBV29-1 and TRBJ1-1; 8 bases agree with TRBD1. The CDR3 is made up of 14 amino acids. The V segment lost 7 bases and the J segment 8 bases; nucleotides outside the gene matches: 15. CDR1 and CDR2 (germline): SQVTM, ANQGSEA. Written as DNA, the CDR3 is TGCAGCGGCTGGCAGGGGGCAGGCCTTGGGGAAGCTTTCTTT. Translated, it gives CSGWQGAGLGEAFF.

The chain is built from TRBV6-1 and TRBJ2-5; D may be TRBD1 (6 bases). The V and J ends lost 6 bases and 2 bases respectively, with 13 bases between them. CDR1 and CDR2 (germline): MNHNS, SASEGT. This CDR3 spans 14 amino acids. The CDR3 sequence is CASRRDGQQETQYF. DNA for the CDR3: TGTGCCAGCAGACGCGACGGACAGCAAGAGACCCAGTACTTC.

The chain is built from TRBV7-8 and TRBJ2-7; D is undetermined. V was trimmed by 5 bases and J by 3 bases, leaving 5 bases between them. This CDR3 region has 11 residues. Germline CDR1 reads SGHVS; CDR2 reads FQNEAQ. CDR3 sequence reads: CASSLIYEQYF. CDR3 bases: TGTGCCAGCAGCCTCATCTACGAGCAGTACTTC.

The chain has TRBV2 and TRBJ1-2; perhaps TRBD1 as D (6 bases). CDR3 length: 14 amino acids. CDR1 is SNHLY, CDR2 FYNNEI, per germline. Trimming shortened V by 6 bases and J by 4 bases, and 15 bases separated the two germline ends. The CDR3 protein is CASSEDRTSYGYTF. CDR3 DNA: TGTGCCAGCAGCGAGGACAGAACGTCCTATGGCTACACCTTC.

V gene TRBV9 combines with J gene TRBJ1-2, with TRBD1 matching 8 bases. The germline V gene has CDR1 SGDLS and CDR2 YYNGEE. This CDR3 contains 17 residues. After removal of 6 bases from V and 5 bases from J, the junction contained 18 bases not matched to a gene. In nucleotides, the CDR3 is TGTGCCAGCAAACGCGGTCCTCCTACAGGGGGGGATTATGGCTACACCTTC. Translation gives CASKRGPPTGGDYGYTF.

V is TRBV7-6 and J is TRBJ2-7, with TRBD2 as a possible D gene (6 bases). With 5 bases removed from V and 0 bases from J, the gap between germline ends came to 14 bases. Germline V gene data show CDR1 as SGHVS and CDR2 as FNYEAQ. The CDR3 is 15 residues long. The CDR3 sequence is CASSPGLASSYEQYF. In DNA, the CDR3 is TGTGCCAGCAGCCCGGGACTCGCTAGCTCCTACGAGCAGTACTTC.

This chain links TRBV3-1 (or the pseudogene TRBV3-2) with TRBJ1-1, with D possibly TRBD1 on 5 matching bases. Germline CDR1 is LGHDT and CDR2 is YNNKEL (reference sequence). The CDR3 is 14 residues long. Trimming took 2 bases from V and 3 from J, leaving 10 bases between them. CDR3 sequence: CASSQWGVHTEAFF. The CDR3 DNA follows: TGTGCCAGCAGCCAATGGGGGGTGCACACTGAAGCTTTCTTT.

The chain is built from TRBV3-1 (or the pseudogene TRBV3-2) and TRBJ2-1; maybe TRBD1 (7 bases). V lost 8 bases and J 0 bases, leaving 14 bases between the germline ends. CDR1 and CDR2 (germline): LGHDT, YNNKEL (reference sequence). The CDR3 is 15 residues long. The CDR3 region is CASAGGKSSYNEQFF. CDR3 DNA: TGTGCCAGCGCAGGGGGGAAGAGCTCCTACAATGAGCAGTTCTTC.

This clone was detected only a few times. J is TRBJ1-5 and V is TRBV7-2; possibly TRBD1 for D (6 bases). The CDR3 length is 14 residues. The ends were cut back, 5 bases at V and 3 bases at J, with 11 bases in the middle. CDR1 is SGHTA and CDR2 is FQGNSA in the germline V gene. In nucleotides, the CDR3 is TGTGCCAGCAGCCAGGGGATATTCAATCAGCCCCAGCATTTT. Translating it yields CASSQGIFNQPQHF. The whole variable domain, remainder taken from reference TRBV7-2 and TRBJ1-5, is GAGVSQSPSNKVTEKGKDVELRCDPISGHTALYWYRQSLGQGLEFLIYFQGNSAPDKSGLPSDRFSAERTGGSVSTLTIQRTQQEDSAVYLCASSQGIFNQPQHFGDGTRLSIL.

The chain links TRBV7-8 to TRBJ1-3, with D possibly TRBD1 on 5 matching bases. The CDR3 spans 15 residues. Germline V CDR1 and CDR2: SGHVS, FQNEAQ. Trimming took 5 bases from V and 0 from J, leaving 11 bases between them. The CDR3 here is CASSNNRFSGNTIYF. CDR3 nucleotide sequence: TGTGCCAGCAGCAACAACAGGTTCTCTGGAAACACCATATATTTT. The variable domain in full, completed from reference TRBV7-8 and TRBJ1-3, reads GAGVSQSPRYKVAKRGQDVALRCDPISGHVSLFWYQQALGQGPEFLTYFQNEAQLDKSGLPSDRFFAERPEGSVSTLKIQRTQQEDSAVYLCASSNNRFSGNTIYFGEGSWLTVV.

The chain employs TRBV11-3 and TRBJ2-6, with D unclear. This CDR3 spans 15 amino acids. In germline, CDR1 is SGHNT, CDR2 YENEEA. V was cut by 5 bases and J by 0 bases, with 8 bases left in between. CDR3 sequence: CASSRPSSGANVLTF. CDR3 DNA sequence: TGTGCCAGCAGCCGTCCCAGCTCTGGGGCCAACGTCCTGACTTTC.

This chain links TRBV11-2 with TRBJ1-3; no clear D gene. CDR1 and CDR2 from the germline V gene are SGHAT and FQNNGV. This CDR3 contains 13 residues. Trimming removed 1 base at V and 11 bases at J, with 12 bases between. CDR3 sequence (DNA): TGTGCCAGCAGCTTAGGTCAATCGGTCTCCATATATTTT. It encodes CASSLGQSVSIYF.

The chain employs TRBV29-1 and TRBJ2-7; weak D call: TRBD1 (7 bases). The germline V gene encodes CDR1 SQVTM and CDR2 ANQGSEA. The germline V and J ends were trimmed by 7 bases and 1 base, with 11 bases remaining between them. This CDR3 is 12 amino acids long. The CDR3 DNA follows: TGCAGCGGGGGGGACAGTTCCTACGAGCAGTACTTC. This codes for CSGGDSSYEQYF.

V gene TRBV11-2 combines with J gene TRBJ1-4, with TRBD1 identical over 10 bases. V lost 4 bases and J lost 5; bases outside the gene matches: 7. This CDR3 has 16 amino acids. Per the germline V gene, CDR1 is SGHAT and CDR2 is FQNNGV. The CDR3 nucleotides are TGTGCCAGCAGCTCGCTAGGACAGGGGGTAAATGAAAAACTGTTTTTT. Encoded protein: CASSSLGQGVNEKLFF.